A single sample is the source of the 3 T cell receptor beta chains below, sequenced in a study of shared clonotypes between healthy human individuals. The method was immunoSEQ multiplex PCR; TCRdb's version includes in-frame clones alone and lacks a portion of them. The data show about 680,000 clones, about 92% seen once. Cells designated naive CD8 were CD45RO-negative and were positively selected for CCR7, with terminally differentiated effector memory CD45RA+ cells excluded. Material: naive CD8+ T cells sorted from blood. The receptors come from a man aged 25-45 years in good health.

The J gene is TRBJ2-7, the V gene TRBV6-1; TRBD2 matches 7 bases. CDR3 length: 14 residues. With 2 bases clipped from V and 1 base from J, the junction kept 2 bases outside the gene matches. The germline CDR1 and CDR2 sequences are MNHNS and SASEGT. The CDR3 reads CASSESGESYEQYF. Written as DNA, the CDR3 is TGTGCCAGCAGTGAAAGCGGGGAATCCTACGAGCAGTACTTC.

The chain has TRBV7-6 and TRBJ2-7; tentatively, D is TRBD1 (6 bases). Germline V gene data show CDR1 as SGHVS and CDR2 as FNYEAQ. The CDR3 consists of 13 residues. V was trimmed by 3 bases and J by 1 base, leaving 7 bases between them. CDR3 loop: CASSFQGSYEQYF. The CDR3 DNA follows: TGTGCCAGCAGCTTTCAGGGGTCCTACGAGCAGTACTTC.

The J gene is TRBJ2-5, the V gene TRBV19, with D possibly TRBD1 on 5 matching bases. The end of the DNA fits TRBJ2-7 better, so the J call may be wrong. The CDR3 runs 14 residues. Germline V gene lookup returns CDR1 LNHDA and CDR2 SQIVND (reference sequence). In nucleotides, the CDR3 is TGTGCCAGTAGTACTTATGACAGTACCTACGAGCAGTACTTC. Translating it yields CASSTYDSTYEQYF.